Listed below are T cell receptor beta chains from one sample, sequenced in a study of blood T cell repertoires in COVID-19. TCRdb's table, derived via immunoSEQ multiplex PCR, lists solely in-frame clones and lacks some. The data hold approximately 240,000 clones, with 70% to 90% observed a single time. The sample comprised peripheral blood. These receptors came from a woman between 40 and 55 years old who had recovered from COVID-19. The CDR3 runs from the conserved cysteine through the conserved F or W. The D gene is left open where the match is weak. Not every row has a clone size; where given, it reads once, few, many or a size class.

CASSSLPGQGFQETQYF,TGTGCCAGCTCATCGCTTCCGGGACAGGGTTTCCAAGAGACCCAGTACTTC,TRBV18,-,TRBD1,17,TRBJ2-5
CASRGVAGALSSYNEQFF,TGTGCCAGTCGGGGGGTAGCGGGGGCTTTAAGCTCCTACAATGAGCAGTTCTTC,TRBV19,-,TRBD2,18,TRBJ2-1
CASSQGGGRAAETQYF,TGCGCCAGCAGCCAAGGGGGCGGGAGGGCCGCAGAGACCCAGTACTTC,TRBV4-3,-,TRBD2,16,TRBJ2-5
CASSIAGQGSPLHF,TGTGCCAGTAGTATAGCAGGGCAAGGTTCACCCCTCCACTTT,TRBV19,few,-,14,TRBJ1-6
CASSPRTGVGVGNQPQHF,TGTGCCAGCAGTCCAAGGACAGGGGTGGGAGTAGGCAATCAGCCCCAGCATTTT,TRBV28,-,TRBD1,18,TRBJ1-5
CSASPLAGGVTYEQYF,TGCAGTGCGAGTCCTTTAGCGGGAGGGGTAACCTACGAGCAGTACTTC,TRBV20-1,-,TRBD2,16,TRBJ2-7
CASTTSGPSNTGELFF,TGTGCCAGCACTACTAGCGGGCCCTCGAACACCGGGGAGCTGTTTTTT,TRBV2,-,TRBD2,16,TRBJ2-2
CASSFDSGSYNNEQFF,TGTGCCAGCAGCTTTGATAGCGGGAGTTATAACAATGAGCAGTTCTTC,TRBV7-2,-,TRBD2,16,TRBJ2-1
CAWSTRGPGPQHF,TGTGCCTGGAGTACCAGGGGACCCGGGCCCCAGCATTTT,TRBV30,-,-,13,TRBJ1-5
CASSQDKNSGANVLTF,TGTGCCAGCAGCCAAGACAAAAACTCTGGGGCCAACGTCCTGACTTTC,TRBV4-2,once,-,16,TRBJ2-6
CASSQTRDSLPEDTQYF,TGCGCCAGCAGCCAAACCCGGGACTCCCTTCCGGAAGATACGCAGTATTTT,TRBV4-1,-,-,17,TRBJ2-3
CASSQGLGLAGGNTYNEQFF,TGCGCCAGCAGCCAAGGGCTGGGACTAGCGGGGGGAAATACCTACAATGAGCAGTTCTTC,TRBV4-3,once,TRBD2,20,TRBJ2-1
CASSSGGSGGELFF,TGCGCCAGCAGCTCGGGGGGAAGTGGCGGGGAGCTGTTTTTT,TRBV5-1,-,TRBD2,14,TRBJ2-2
CASSFGTSGGTNTQYF,TGTGCCAGCAGCTTTGGGACTAGCGGGGGGACCAATACGCAGTATTTT,TRBV11-2,-,TRBD2,16,TRBJ2-3
CASSIEDRGRNQPQHF,TGTGCCAGTAGTATAGAAGACAGGGGCCGCAATCAGCCCCAGCATTTT,TRBV19,-,TRBD1,16,TRBJ1-5
CASSLKAGNNYGYTF,TGTGCCAGCAGCTTAAAGGCCGGGAACAACTATGGCTACACCTTC,TRBV7-3,-,-,15,TRBJ1-2
CAGPGQLDTEAFF,TGTGCCGGCCCGGGACAGCTAGACACTGAAGCTTTCTTT,TRBV2,-,TRBD1,13,TRBJ1-1
CASSVTGTGGEGQYF,TGTGCCAGCAGTGTGACCGGGACAGGGGGTGAGGGGCAGTACTTC,TRBV28,-,TRBD1,15,TRBJ2-7
CASSFKTSGDTQYF,TGTGCCAGCAGCTTTAAGACTAGCGGAGATACGCAGTATTTT,TRBV5-6,-,TRBD2,14,TRBJ2-3
CASSLRGKLFF,TGTGCCAGCAGTTTACGGGGAAAACTGTTTTTT,TRBV28,-,-,11,TRBJ1-4
CASSHPGQAYNEQFF,TGTGCCAGCAGTCACCCGGGACAGGCTTACAATGAGCAGTTCTTC,TRBV27,-,TRBD1,15,TRBJ2-1
CATSDQGNSPLHF,TGTGCCACCAGTGATCAGGGGAATTCACCCCTCCACTTT,TRBV24-1,few,-,13,TRBJ1-6
CASSLRRRGTEAFF,TGTGCCAGCAGCTTACGACGGCGGGGCACTGAAGCTTTCTTT,TRBV7-2,-,-,14,TRBJ1-1
CASSIVEAGVPQHF,TGTGCCAGTAGTATAGTGGAGGCAGGCGTGCCCCAGCATTTT,TRBV19,-,-,14,TRBJ1-5
CASSLHRGDSNEQFF,TGTGCCAGCAGTTTACACAGGGGGGATAGCAATGAGCAGTTCTTC,TRBV6-5,-,TRBD1,15,TRBJ2-1
CASSESRQSYEQYF,TGTGCCAGCAGTGAATCCAGGCAGAGTTACGAGCAGTACTTC,TRBV2,-,-,14,TRBJ2-7
CASSQDGSGQPQHF,TGCGCCAGCAGCCAAGATGGTTCCGGTCAGCCCCAGCATTTT,TRBV4-1,-,-,14,TRBJ1-5
CASSWTTGANTGELFF,TGTGCCAGCAGCTGGACGACAGGGGCGAACACCGGGGAGCTGTTTTTT,TRBV7-3,-,TRBD1,16,TRBJ2-2
CASSYTRAGYGYTF,TGTGCCAGCAGTTACACCCGAGCTGGCTATGGCTACACCTTC,TRBV6-5,-,-,14,TRBJ1-2
CASRFGTGRNSPLHF,TGTGCCAGCAGATTCGGGACAGGGCGTAATTCACCCCTCCACTTT,TRBV7-2,-,TRBD1,15,TRBJ1-6
CASSQDWGGTRNIQYF,TGCGCCAGCAGCCAAGATTGGGGAGGTACCAGAAACATTCAGTACTTC,TRBV4-3,-,-,16,TRBJ2-4
CASRPQGGHTAYF,TGTGCCAGCAGGCCCCAGGGGGGCCATACCGCGTACTTC,TRBV12-3/TRBV12-4,-,-,13,TRBJ2-7
CASSLGQSNQPQHF,TGTGCCAGCAGCTTAGGGCAGAGCAATCAGCCCCAGCATTTT,TRBV7-2,-,-,14,TRBJ1-5
CASSLDRGGIGNTIYF,TGTGCCAGCAGCTTAGATCGGGGGGGAATTGGAAACACCATATATTTT,TRBV11-2,-,-,16,TRBJ1-3
CASSPGTGDYEQYF,TGTGCCAGCTCCCCGGGGACAGGGGATTACGAGCAGTACTTC,TRBV5-4,-,TRBD1,14,TRBJ2-7
CASSFAGRSSYEQYF,TGTGCCAGCAGTTTCGCCGGGAGAAGCTCCTACGAGCAGTACTTC,TRBV27,-,-,15,TRBJ2-7